This is a list of T cell receptor beta chains from one sample in a study of cytomegalovirus exposure and HLA in healthy donors. The assay was immunoSEQ multiplex PCR, and TCRdb's table has in-frame clones only and misses some. This sample has 150,000 to 200,000 clones, with around 81% found just once. Sequencing was done on a sample of PBMCs. Source of these receptors: a man between 25 and 39 years old in good health and CMV-seronegative. The CDR3 runs from the conserved cysteine through the conserved F or W. D genes are given only for firm matches. The listing skips clone size in some rows; elsewhere it reads once, few, many or a size class.

TRBJ2-7	TRBV6-1	once	-	CASSEQAWTGVTYEQYF	TGTGCCAGCAGTGAGCAAGCGTGGACGGGAGTAACCTACGAGCAGTACTTC
TRBJ2-7	TRBV5-6	-	TRBD1	CASSIIRGRGNEQYF	TGTGCCAGCAGCATAATCAGGGGGCGCGGAAACGAGCAGTACTTC
TRBJ1-1	TRBV5-1	-	-	CASSLQAGKNTEAFF	TGCGCCAGCAGCTTGCAGGCAGGGAAGAACACTGAAGCTTTCTTT
TRBJ2-7	TRBV14	few	TRBD2	CASSRITSGIREQYF	TGTGCCAGCAGCCGGATCACTAGCGGGATTCGCGAGCAGTACTTC
TRBJ2-7	TRBV4-1	-	TRBD1	CASSQVGGQGASYEQYF	TGCGCCAGCAGCCAAGTGGGGGGCCAGGGGGCGTCCTACGAGCAGTACTTC
TRBJ2-1	TRBV4-1	-	TRBD2	CASSQEGTSGRWRNEQFF	TGCGCCAGCAGCCAAGAGGGGACTAGCGGGAGGTGGAGGAATGAGCAGTTCTTC
TRBJ2-3	TRBV5-1	few	-	CASSREFGTDTQYF	TGCGCCAGCAGCCGGGAATTCGGCACAGATACGCAGTATTTT
TRBJ1-2	TRBV7-9	-	-	CASSFQGIDYGYTF	TGTGCCAGCAGCTTTCAGGGGATTGACTATGGCTACACCTTC
TRBJ2-2	TRBV4-1	-	-	CASSDAGSTGELFF	TGCGCCAGCAGCGATGCAGGATCTACCGGGGAGCTGTTTTTT
TRBJ1-1	TRBV11-2	-	-	CASSLDLRSEAFF	TGTGCCAGCAGCTTAGATCTGAGGAGTGAAGCTTTCTTT
TRBJ2-1	TRBV18	-	TRBD2	CASSPAGAYNEQFF	TGTGCCAGCTCACCAGCGGGAGCTTACAATGAGCAGTTCTTC
TRBJ2-1	TRBV2	-	TRBD2	CASSGGPAGGYNEQFF	TGTGCCAGCAGTGGGGGGCCGGCGGGAGGGTACAATGAGCAGTTCTTC
TRBJ2-7	TRBV28	-	-	CASLGHNEQYF	TGTGCCAGTCTAGGACATAACGAGCAGTACTTC
TRBJ1-2	TRBV28	-	TRBD1	CASSLGGQVISGYTF	TGTGCCAGCAGCCTCGGGGGACAGGTGATAAGTGGCTACACCTTC
TRBJ2-3	TRBV10-3	-	-	CAISELKIIGAKTDTQYF	TGTGCCATCAGTGAGTTGAAGATAATAGGGGCCAAAACAGATACGCAGTATTTT
TRBJ2-3	TRBV30	once	-	CAWSVKWESTDTQYF	TGTGCCTGGAGTGTTAAGTGGGAGAGCACAGATACGCAGTATTTT
TRBJ1-2	TRBV28	-	-	CASSLGGDYGYTF	TGTGCCAGCAGCCTGGGGGGTGACTATGGCTACACCTTC
TRBJ1-2	TRBV5-1	-	-	CASSLQGSGKISNYGYTF	TGCGCCAGCAGCTTGCAGGGGTCTGGGAAAATTTCTAACTATGGCTACACCTTC
TRBJ2-3	TRBV7-3	few	-	CASSPGGKGADTQYF	TGTGCCAGCAGCCCGGGCGGGAAAGGAGCAGATACGCAGTATTTT
TRBJ2-1	TRBV11-3	few	-	CASSISRTNEQFF	TGTGCCAGCAGCATTTCGCGAACGAATGAGCAGTTCTTC
TRBJ1-4	TRBV28	-	-	CASSSFRRTEDEKLFF	TGTGCCAGCAGTTCCTTCCGCCGGACAGAGGATGAAAAACTGTTTTTT
TRBJ2-7	TRBV10-3	-	-	CAISESGGKTYEQYF	TGTGCCATCAGTGAGTCGGGCGGGAAAACCTACGAGCAGTACTTC
TRBJ1-6	TRBV2	once	TRBD1	CASSLQGAGSPLHF	TGTGCCAGCAGCCTTCAGGGGGCGGGTTCACCCCTCCACTTT
TRBJ1-1	TRBV6-5	-	-	CASSFGIQGAVKAFF	TGTGCCAGCAGTTTTGGGATACAGGGCGCCGTGAAGGCTTTCTTT
TRBJ1-2	TRBV21-1	-	-	CASSKEGEFYGYTF	TGTGCCAGCAGCAAAGAAGGGGAATTCTATGGCTACACCTTC
TRBJ2-5	TRBV9	few	TRBD2	CASSVSGRASETQYF	TGTGCCAGCAGCGTTAGCGGGAGGGCCTCGGAGACCCAGTACTTC
TRBJ1-4	TRBV7-9	-	TRBD1	CASTRDRNTATNEKLFF	TGTGCCAGCACCCGGGACAGAAACACTGCAACTAATGAAAAACTGTTTTTT
TRBJ2-5	TRBV5-1	once	TRBD2	CASSSGGAPQETQYF	TGCGCCAGCAGCTCCGGGGGGGCCCCCCAAGAGACCCAGTACTTC
TRBJ1-6	TRBV2	-	-	CASRGTGNSPLHF	TGTGCCAGCAGAGGAACGGGAAATTCACCCCTCCACTTT
TRBJ1-5	TRBV6-8	-	-	CASIYAGDHQPQHF	TGTGCCAGCATCTACGCGGGGGACCATCAGCCCCAGCATTTT
TRBJ2-3	TRBV19	few	TRBD1	CASSILPGQGTDTQYF	TGTGCCAGTAGTATTCTCCCGGGACAGGGGACAGATACGCAGTATTTT
TRBJ2-6	TRBV5-8	-	TRBD1	CASSAGTGAPGANVLTF	TGTGCCAGCAGCGCCGGGACAGGGGCCCCTGGGGCCAACGTCCTGACTTTC
TRBJ2-2	TRBV6-6	once	TRBD1	CASSSFRGNFPGELFF	TGTGCCAGCAGTTCATTCAGGGGGAATTTTCCCGGGGAGCTGTTTTTT
TRBJ1-5	TRBV19	-	-	CASSGEGNLHNSNQPQHF	TGTGCCAGTAGTGGGGAGGGGAACCTCCATAATAGCAATCAGCCCCAGCATTTT
TRBJ2-1	TRBV9	-	TRBD2	CASSGLTSGGLSSYNEQFF	TGTGCCAGCAGCGGACTTACTAGCGGGGGTTTGAGCTCCTACAATGAGCAGTTCTTC
TRBJ2-2	TRBV9	-	-	CASSVYLDYTGELFF	TGTGCCAGCAGCGTTTATCTAGACTACACCGGGGAGCTGTTTTTT
TRBJ2-7	TRBV27	once	TRBD1	CASRLQGALPYEQYF	TGTGCCAGCAGACTCCAGGGGGCCCTACCCTACGAGCAGTACTTC
TRBJ2-1	TRBV9	-	TRBD2	CASSVGLAGNNEQFF	TGTGCCAGCAGCGTAGGGTTAGCGGGTAACAATGAGCAGTTCTTC